This entry lists 20 T cell receptor beta chains sequenced from one sample in a study of cytomegalovirus exposure and HLA in healthy donors. Researchers ran the PCR with 60 Vbeta and 13 Jbeta primers. Assay used: immunoSEQ multiplex PCR; TCRdb lists only in-frame clones, some missing. The table lists about 140,000 clones, about 80% of them singletons, with roughly 4.5% in the top ten. The sequencing sample was made of PBMCs. The receptors derive from a man aged 35-49 years in good health and CMV-seropositive.

The rearrangement uses TRBV6-5 and TRBJ1-6; 7 bases are a match to TRBD1. The CDR3 extends over 14 amino acids. The V gene's germline CDR1 is MNHEY and CDR2 SVGAGI. J gave up 10 bases and V 4 bases, and 7 bases lay outside the gene matches. Here the CDR3 reads CASSSDRAGSPLHF. The DNA of the CDR3 is TGTGCCAGCAGTTCCGACAGGGCCGGCTCACCCCTCCACTTT.

The chain recombines TRBV27 with TRBJ2-7, with D maybe TRBD2 (7 bases). CDR3 length equals 14 residues. Germline V CDR1 and CDR2: MNHEY, SMNVEV (reference sequence). Trimming pared 5 bases from V and 2 bases from J, leaving 13 bases between. For the CDR3, the DNA is TGTGCCAGCAGTGAAGGGGGGGACCCCTACGAGCAGTACTTC. It codes for CASSEGGDPYEQYF.

The chain recombines TRBV18 with TRBJ2-2, with D hard to call. From germline, CDR1 is KGHSH and CDR2 LQKENI. This CDR3 comprises 16 residues. V lost 3 bases, J lost 0 bases, and 11 bases lay in between. CDR3 amino acids: CASSPLRPANTGELFF. The CDR3 DNA follows: TGTGCCAGCTCACCTCTGCGGCCCGCGAACACCGGGGAGCTGTTTTTT.

The genes are TRBV5-1 and TRBJ2-1; D is undetermined. The V end was cut by 2 bases, the J end by 0 bases, with 9 bases between. The CDR3 covers 15 residues. Germline V gene lookup returns CDR1 SGHRS and CDR2 YFSETQ. DNA for the CDR3: TGCGCCAGCAGCTTATTACAGAGCTCCTACAATGAGCAGTTCTTC. It encodes CASSLLQSSYNEQFF.

V usage is TRBV6-1 and J usage is TRBJ1-4, with D maybe TRBD1 (6 bases). CDR1 is MNHNS, CDR2 SASEGT, per germline. This CDR3 is built from 13 residues. The V end was cut by 8 bases, the J end by 8 bases, with 15 bases between. In DNA, the CDR3 is TGTGCCAGCCGAAAGGACAGCCCGGAAAAACTGTTTTTT. Its protein product is CASRKDSPEKLFF.

The CDR3 sequence is CATKAGGRADTQYF. In DNA, the CDR3 is TGTGCTACGAAGGCGGGGGGGAGGGCAGATACGCAGTATTTT. This sequence joins TRBV19 and TRBJ2-3; 9 bases align to TRBD2. This CDR3 has 14 amino acids. Per germline, CDR1 LNHDA and CDR2 SQIVND (reference sequence).

The rearrangement links TRBV19 to TRBJ2-2, with a tentative D call TRBD1 (6 bases). Deletions cut 1 base from V and 5 bases from J, with 17 bases between. Per germline, CDR1 LNHDA and CDR2 SQIVND (reference sequence). This CDR3 spans 17 amino acids. The CDR3 sequence: CASSIVSVGQQTGELFF. The DNA of the CDR3 is TGTGCCAGTAGTATAGTTTCAGTCGGACAGCAGACCGGGGAGCTGTTTTTT.

The V gene is TRBV7-7, the J gene TRBJ2-5, with D maybe TRBD1 (5 bases). The CDR3 is made up of 15 amino acids. The germline gives CDR1 SSHAT, CDR2 FNYEAQ (reference sequence). V gave up 5 bases and J gave up 5 bases, with 18 bases separating them. CDR3 sequence: CASSPVGLRLETQYF. In DNA, the CDR3 is TGTGCCAGCAGCCCCGTGGGGCTTCGTTTGGAGACCCAGTACTTC.

CDR3 DNA: TGCGCCAGCAGCTTGGCGACACAATCCTACGAGCAGTACTTC. Its protein product is CASSLATQSYEQYF. The chain links TRBV5-1 to TRBJ2-7; D is undetermined. This CDR3 is 14 amino acids long. Germline CDR1 reads SGHRS; CDR2 reads YFSETQ. V was cut by 0 bases and J by 1 base, with 8 bases left in between.

The chain carries TRBV30 and TRBJ1-2, with D perhaps matching TRBD1 (5 bases). The CDR3 length is 11 residues. Germline-derived CDR1 and CDR2 are GTSNPN and SVGIG (reference sequence). Deletions cut 5 bases from V and 8 bases from J, with 12 bases between. CDR3 sequence: CAWEGVEGYTF. The CDR3 nucleotides read TGTGCCTGGGAAGGGGTAGAAGGCTACACCTTC.

This chain links TRBV27 with TRBJ2-7, with 8 bases that match TRBD1. Trimming removed 6 bases from V and 4 bases from J; junction bases left unmatched: 8. Germline V CDR1 and CDR2: MNHEY, SMNVEV (reference sequence). CDR3 length: 14 residues. The CDR3 DNA is TGTGCCAGCAGGTATACAGGGGGAACTTACGAGCAGTACTTC. This sequence encodes CASRYTGGTYEQYF.

J is TRBJ2-1 and V is TRBV6-5; 7 bases line up with TRBD1. This CDR3 contains 12 residues. The junction had 1 base not matched to a gene; V was cut back by 5 bases and J by 6 bases. Germline V gene lookup returns CDR1 MNHEY and CDR2 SVGAGI. CDR3 sequence reads: CASSAGGNEQFF. The CDR3 DNA reads as TGTGCCAGCAGTGCAGGGGGCAATGAGCAGTTCTTC.

Notes on this clone: Other DNA sequences of this sample code for an identical CDR3. The genes are TRBV9 and TRBJ2-7, with TRBD1 matching over 7 bases. The CDR3 loop spans 13 amino acids. CDR1 is SGDLS, CDR2 YYNGEE, per germline. The trim removed 0 bases at V and 4 bases at J, leaving 1 base unmatched. As DNA, the CDR3 is TGTGCCAGCAGCGTAGACAGGGGATACGAGCAGTACTTC. It codes for CASSVDRGYEQYF.

This sequence joins TRBV5-6 and TRBJ1-6; 8 bases map to TRBD1. Germline V gene sequence: CDR1 SGHDT, CDR2 YYEEEE. The CDR3 is made up of 17 amino acids. Germline trimming cut 5 bases from V and 0 bases from J; bases unmatched to any gene: 7. The CDR3 loop reads CASRTGTGSSYNSPLHF. The CDR3 bases are TGTGCCAGCAGGACCGGGACAGGCAGCTCCTATAATTCACCCCTCCACTTT.

The chain carries TRBV6-5 and TRBJ2-7; D gene ambiguous. Germline V lookup: CDR1 MNHEY, CDR2 SVGAGI. This CDR3 has 11 residues. V was trimmed by 8 bases and J by 3 bases, leaving 8 bases between them. CDR3 nucleotides: TGTGCCAGCCGACTGAACTACGAGCAGTACTTC. The encoded protein is CASRLNYEQYF.

As DNA, the CDR3 is TGTGCCAGTAGTCCGGGACTTGCTAGCACAGATACGCAGTATTTT. Amino acids: CASSPGLASTDTQYF. V and J are TRBV19 and TRBJ2-3; possibly TRBD2 for D (6 bases). Looked up from germline, CDR1 is LNHDA and CDR2 is SQIVND (reference sequence). The CDR3 runs 15 residues. V was pared by 5 bases and J by 0 bases, with 12 bases between.

This chain connects TRBV25-1 to TRBJ2-5; 10 nucleotides agree with TRBD1. The J call is in doubt because the DNA end fits TRBJ2-7 better. This CDR3 contains 16 residues. From germline, CDR1 is MGHDK and CDR2 SYGVNS. This chain's CDR3 is CASSEGRTGGNYEQYF. In nucleotides, the CDR3 is TGTGCCAGCAGTGAAGGAAGGACAGGGGGGAACTACGAGCAGTACTTC.

This chain joins TRBV5-1 and TRBJ2-7; TRBD1 matches at 8 bases. V shed 0 bases, J shed 0 bases, and the junction held 5 bases outside the gene matches. CDR3 length: 16 amino acids. Germline-derived CDR1 and CDR2 are SGHRS and YFSETQ. CDR3 protein: CASSLALTGVSYEQYF. CDR3 nucleotides: TGCGCCAGCAGCTTGGCCCTGACAGGGGTCTCCTACGAGCAGTACTTC. The complete variable domain, with remaining parts taken from reference TRBV5-1 and TRBJ2-7, reads KAGVTQTPRYLIKTRGQQVTLSCSPISGHRSVSWYQQTPGQGLQFLFEYFSETQRNKGNFPGRFSGRQFSNSRSEMNVSTLELGDSALYLCASSLALTGVSYEQYFGPGTRLTVT.

Only one count was recorded for this clone. The genes are TRBV7-6 and TRBJ2-6; weak D call: TRBD2 (5 bases). The CDR3 is 18 residues long. Germline CDR1 is SGHVS and CDR2 is FNYEAQ. The germline V and J ends were trimmed by 1 base and 0 bases, with 13 bases remaining between them. CDR3: CASSLGPRGNSGANVLTF. DNA of the CDR3: TGTGCCAGCAGCTTAGGGCCCCGGGGAAACTCTGGGGCCAACGTCCTGACTTTC.

The rearrangement uses TRBV19 and TRBJ2-3; 9 positions agree with TRBD1. The V gene's germline CDR1 is LNHDA and CDR2 SQIVND (reference sequence). V lost 8 bases, J lost 5 bases, and 8 bases stayed unmatched. The CDR3 has 14 amino acids. CDR3 in amino acids: CASGGNRGRDTQYF. CDR3 in DNA: TGTGCCAGTGGGGGGAACAGGGGGCGAGATACGCAGTATTTT.